These 30 T cell receptor beta chains were sequenced from one sample in a study of cytomegalovirus exposure and HLA in healthy donors. The PCR was carried out with 60 Vbeta primers and 13 Jbeta primers. The repertoire was sequenced with immunoSEQ multiplex PCR; TCRdb's copy has only in-frame clones and lacks some. Of 160,000 or so clones listed, approximately 84% were seen once; the top ten hold approximately 6.5%. What was sequenced was PBMCs. The receptors originated from a male donor in good health and CMV-seropositive.

The chain has TRBV19 and TRBJ1-1; 9 bases agree with TRBD1. CDR1 and CDR2 (germline): LNHDA, SQIVND (reference sequence). The CDR3 is made up of 16 amino acids. Trimming at V came to 4 bases and at J to 1 base, leaving 7 bases not matched to a gene. The CDR3 DNA sequence: TGTGCCAGTAGTACCCGGGCGGGACAGGGGAACACTGAAGCTTTCTTT. This codes for CASSTRAGQGNTEAFF.

The gene calls are TRBV14 and TRBJ1-1; the D is unclear. V lost 2 bases to trimming and J lost 0 bases, with 19 bases between them. Germline CDR1 reads SGHDN; CDR2 reads FVKESK. The CDR3 is made up of 18 amino acids. The CDR3 DNA reads as TGTGCCAGCAGCCAACTAGCAGAAAGGTGGCCGTTGAACACTGAAGCTTTCTTT. It specifies CASSQLAERWPLNTEAFF.

The chain recombines TRBV2 with TRBJ1-5; TRBD1 matches 8 bases. CDR3 size: 18 residues. V was pared by 3 bases and J by 0 bases, with 10 bases of the junction left unmatched. CDR1 and CDR2 (germline): SNHLY, FYNNEI. CDR3 nucleotide sequence: TGTGCCAGCAGTGAGCGGACAGGGACGCAGTATAGCAATCAGCCCCAGCATTTT. Encoded protein: CASSERTGTQYSNQPQHF. The full variable domain, completed using reference TRBV2 and TRBJ1-5, is EPEVTQTPSHQVTQMGQEVILRCVPISNHLYFYWYRQILGQKVEFLVSFYNNEISEKSEIFDDQFSVERPDGSNFTLKIRSTKLEDSAMYFCASSERTGTQYSNQPQHFGDGTRLSIL.

The gene calls are TRBV25-1 and TRBJ2-2; a weak D match, TRBD2 (6 bases). Trimming removed 8 bases from V and 4 bases from J, with 14 bases in between. Germline CDR1 is MGHDK and CDR2 is SYGVNS. CDR3 length equals 14 residues. This CDR3 reads CASGRRGSTGELFF. As DNA, the CDR3 is TGTGCCAGCGGGAGGAGGGGTTCCACCGGGGAGCTGTTTTTT.

Only a few counts were recorded for this clone. The chain uses TRBV11-1 and TRBJ2-7, with TRBD2 identical over 7 bases. The CDR3 consists of 15 residues. Germline CDR1 is SGHAT and CDR2 is FQDESV (reference sequence). V shed 1 base, J shed 1 base, and the junction held 4 bases outside the gene matches. The CDR3 spells CASSLVAGLSYEQYF. CDR3 nucleotides: TGTGCCAGCAGCTTAGTGGCGGGACTATCCTACGAGCAGTACTTC.

As for this clone: At one of its ends the junction is not consistent with the germline gene, which may arise from a read error. DNA for the CDR3: TGTGCCACCAGCCGAGACAGTTATGAGCAGTTCTTC. Protein product: CATSRDSYEQFF. This sequence joins TRBV15 and TRBJ2-1; perhaps TRBD1 as D (5 bases). CDR3 size: 12 residues. Germline V gene data show CDR1 as LNHNV and CDR2 as YYDKDF (reference sequence). Filled out from reference TRBV15 and TRBJ2-1, the complete variable domain reads DAMVIQNPRYQVTQFGKPVTLSCSQTLNHNVMYWYQQKSSQAPKLLFHYYDKDFNNEADTPDNFQSRRPNTSFCFLDIRSPGLGDTAMYLCATSRDSYEQFFGPGTRLTVL.

The rearrangement joins TRBV10-3 to TRBJ2-5, with 13 bases identical to TRBD2. Per germline, CDR1 ENHRY and CDR2 SYGVKD. This CDR3 has 15 residues. The junction had 9 bases not matched to a gene; V was cut back by 3 bases and J by 11 bases. The CDR3 sequence is CAISDLGLAGVEQYF. CDR3 in DNA: TGTGCCATCAGTGATCTAGGACTAGCGGGAGTAGAGCAGTACTTC.

Only one count was recorded for this clone. V gene TRBV19 combines with J gene TRBJ2-7; perhaps TRBD1 as D (5 bases). The germline V gene encodes CDR1 LNHDA and CDR2 SQIVND (reference sequence). The V gene lost 3 bases and the J gene lost 3 bases, with 12 bases spanning the gap. The CDR3 totals 14 residues. CDR3 coding DNA: TGTGCCAGTAGTATGCAGGGTGGTTTCTACGAGCAGTACTTC. It translates to CASSMQGGFYEQYF. Full variable domain (remainder filled in from reference TRBV19 and TRBJ2-7): DGGITQSPKYLFRKEGQNVTLSCEQNLNHDAMYWYRQDPGQGLRLIYYSQIVNDFQKGDIAEGYSVSREKKESFPLTVTSAQKNPTAFYLCASSMQGGFYEQYFGPGTRLTVT.

This clone was counted a few times. The chain is built from TRBV7-9 and TRBJ2-3; 7 bases fit TRBD2. Germline-derived CDR1 and CDR2 are SEHNR and FQNEAQ (reference sequence). V lost 7 bases, J lost 5 bases, and 12 bases stayed unmatched. CDR3 length: 15 amino acids. The CDR3 sequence: CASTTRTGGIDTQYF. In DNA, the CDR3 is TGTGCCAGCACCACACGTACGGGAGGTATAGATACGCAGTATTTT.

This clone was seen a handful of times. The genes are TRBV5-6 and TRBJ2-1, with a possible D match to TRBD2 (6 bases). The V gene's germline CDR1 is SGHDT and CDR2 YYEEEE. The CDR3 has 14 amino acids. V lost 6 bases and J 0 bases, leaving 10 bases between the germline ends. The CDR3 DNA reads as TGTGCCAGCAATGTCGGGGGCTCCTACAATGAGCAGTTCTTC. Protein sequence: CASNVGGSYNEQFF.

V usage is TRBV19 and J usage is TRBJ2-7, with TRBD1 matching over 7 bases. The germline V gene encodes CDR1 LNHDA and CDR2 SQIVND (reference sequence). The V segment lost 6 bases and the J segment 3 bases; nucleotides outside the gene matches: 8. This CDR3 comprises 14 residues. CDR3 loop: CASRRTGTDYEQYF. The CDR3 DNA is TGTGCCAGTAGGAGAACCGGGACAGACTACGAGCAGTACTTC.

CDR3 coding DNA: TGTGCCAGCAGCCCAGCAGGGAATCAGCCCCAGCATTTT. It encodes CASSPAGNQPQHF. The chain uses TRBV6-5 and TRBJ1-5, with a possible D match to TRBD1 (5 bases). Germline V gene lookup returns CDR1 MNHEY and CDR2 SVGAGI. The CDR3 is made up of 13 amino acids. V was cut by 6 bases and J by 4 bases, with 10 bases left in between.

This clone was recorded once. This chain connects TRBV30 to TRBJ2-1; 10 bases are shared with TRBD2. The V and J ends lost 4 bases and 4 bases, in that order; junction bases with no gene match: 4. CDR3 length: 14 residues. Looked up from germline, CDR1 is GTSNPN and CDR2 is SVGIG (reference sequence). The CDR3 bases are TGTGCCTGGACGACTAGCGGGTTGTACAATGAGCAGTTCTTC. The encoded protein is CAWTTSGLYNEQFF.

A few counts support this clone. This chain joins TRBV6-5 and TRBJ1-5; maybe TRBD1 (5 bases). Trimming took 8 bases from V and 15 from J, leaving 14 bases between them. The CDR3 has 10 amino acids. The germline V gene encodes CDR1 MNHEY and CDR2 SVGAGI. CDR3 sequence reads: CASLRTYRHF. DNA for the CDR3: TGTGCCAGCCTACGGACATACAGGCATTTT.

The genes are TRBV5-1 and TRBJ1-4; 8 bases agree with TRBD1. J lost 7 bases, V lost 2 bases, and 4 bases had no gene match. Germline values: CDR1 SGHRS, CDR2 YFSETQ. This CDR3 is 14 amino acids long. This CDR3 is CASSFQGASEKLFF. The DNA of the CDR3 is TGCGCCAGCAGCTTCCAGGGGGCAAGTGAAAAACTGTTTTTT. The entire variable domain, with the rest obtained from reference TRBV5-1 and TRBJ1-4, is as follows: KAGVTQTPRYLIKTRGQQVTLSCSPISGHRSVSWYQQTPGQGLQFLFEYFSETQRNKGNFPGRFSGRQFSNSRSEMNVSTLELGDSALYLCASSFQGASEKLFFGSGTQLSVL.

V usage is TRBV30 and J usage is TRBJ1-6; possible D gene TRBD1, 6 bases. The length of the CDR3 is 15 residues. The germline V gene encodes CDR1 GTSNPN and CDR2 SVGIG (reference sequence). Trimming removed 4 bases from V and 10 bases from J, with 20 bases in between. CDR3 nucleotides: TGTGCCTGGACTCATAGGGGCAGGGGAAACTCACCCCTCCACTTT. It encodes CAWTHRGRGNSPLHF.

The chain is built from TRBV29-1 and TRBJ2-7; D unresolved. Germline V CDR1 and CDR2: SQVTM, ANQGSEA. Between the trimmed V and J ends, which lost 4 bases and 6 bases, there was a span of 16 bases. This CDR3 region has 13 residues. The CDR3 bases are TGCAGCGTTGTTGGCACCGCCTTTGGCGAGCAGTACTTC. Protein product: CSVVGTAFGEQYF.

The rearrangement links TRBV18 to TRBJ2-7; 8 positions match TRBD2. V trimming: 3 bases; J trimming: 0 bases; junction bases outside the gene matches: 4. Germline V gene sequence: CDR1 KGHSH, CDR2 LQKENI. The CDR3 sequence is 15 residues long. This CDR3 is CASSPTSVNSYEQYF. The CDR3 DNA reads TGTGCCAGCTCACCGACTAGCGTAAACTCCTACGAGCAGTACTTC.

V gene TRBV19 combines with J gene TRBJ1-2; 7 nucleotides agree with TRBD1. This CDR3 is 12 amino acids long. CDR1 is LNHDA and CDR2 is SQIVND in the germline V gene (reference sequence). V was pared by 8 bases and J by 13 bases, with 13 bases of the junction left unmatched. The CDR3 DNA sequence: TGTGCCAGTCGGCAAAGGACAGGTCAATCCACCTTC. Translation gives CASRQRTGQSTF.

This rearrangement joins TRBV28 to TRBJ2-5; D remains unclear. The CDR3 sequence is 14 residues long. V was shortened by 4 bases and J by 11 bases, with 20 bases between the two germline ends. Germline V CDR1 and CDR2: MDHEN, SYDVKM. CDR3 sequence reads: CASSSPSQTEEQYF. The CDR3 region has the DNA TGTGCCAGCAGTTCCCCCTCTCAGACTGAGGAGCAGTACTTC.

This sequence joins TRBV6-1 and TRBJ2-1; no clear D. The V end was cut by 8 bases, the J end by 7 bases, with 12 bases between. Germline loops: CDR1 MNHNS, CDR2 SASEGT. The CDR3 covers 12 residues. CDR3 residues: CASGPWLNEQFF. The CDR3 nucleotides read TGTGCCAGCGGCCCTTGGTTAAATGAGCAGTTCTTC.

Concerning this clone itself: One end of the junction fails to match germline, which may point to a read error. The J gene is TRBJ2-1, the V gene TRBV7-7; 8 nucleotides agree with TRBD1. CDR3 length: 16 residues. Germline V gene data show CDR1 as SSHAT and CDR2 as FNYEAQ (reference sequence). The CDR3 bases are TGTGCTAGCAGCGAGCGACAGGGGACCCTGTACAATGAGCAGTTCTTC. Translating gives CASSERQGTLYNEQFF.

V usage is TRBV25-1 and J usage is TRBJ1-5; D remains ambiguous. Per germline, CDR1 MGHDK and CDR2 SYGVNS. CDR3 length: 13 amino acids. V lost 8 bases to trimming and J lost 4 bases, with 12 bases between them. The CDR3, as DNA: TGTGCCAGCGGAGACCAGCCAAATCAGCCCCAGCATTTT. Translation: CASGDQPNQPQHF.

The chain couples TRBV7-6 to TRBJ2-7; TRBD2 might be the D (5 bases). This CDR3 comprises 15 residues. V lost 4 bases to trimming and J lost 3 bases, with 16 bases between them. Germline V gene lookup returns CDR1 SGHVS and CDR2 FNYEAQ. CDR3 in amino acids: CASSSEGFGLYEQYF. Here the CDR3 DNA reads TGTGCCAGCAGCTCAGAGGGTTTTGGGCTCTACGAGCAGTACTTC.

Notes on this clone: At one boundary the junction diverges from the germline segment, which might be a read error. The rearrangement joins TRBV7-7 to TRBJ2-5, with 7 bases lining up with TRBD2. CDR3 size: 15 residues. From germline, CDR1 is SSHAT and CDR2 FNYEAQ (reference sequence). The CDR3, as DNA: TGTGCTAGCAGCTTTGTGGGAGGGAGACAAGAGACCCAGTACTTC. Translation: CASSFVGGRQETQYF.

The chain has TRBV9 and TRBJ2-2; 13 nucleotides line up with TRBD2. Germline loops: CDR1 SGDLS, CDR2 YYNGEE. CDR3 length: 16 amino acids. With V trimmed by 4 bases and J by 7 bases, 7 bases remained unmatched. DNA of the CDR3: TGTGCCAGCAGCCCACGGACTAGCGGGAGTGGCGGGGAGCTGTTTTTT. Translated: CASSPRTSGSGGELFF.

This clone came up a few times. This sequence joins TRBV20-1 and TRBJ1-2, with D unclear. Germline V gives CDR1 DFQATT, CDR2 SNEGSKA (reference sequence). With 5 bases removed from V and 8 bases from J, the gap between germline ends came to 9 bases. This CDR3 has 10 amino acids. The CDR3 nucleotides read TGCAGTGCTGTTGCCGGGGGCTACACCTTC. Its protein is CSAVAGGYTF.

The gene calls are TRBV9 and TRBJ2-5; a possible D gene is TRBD1 (5 bases). Germline CDR1 reads SGDLS; CDR2 reads YYNGEE. V lost 4 bases to trimming and J lost 5 bases, with 12 bases between them. The CDR3 length is 13 residues. CDR3 nucleotides: TGTGCCAGCAGCCAAAGGGGCTGGGAGACCCAGTACTTC. As protein: CASSQRGWETQYF. Combining the CDR3 with reference TRBV9 and TRBJ2-5 gives the whole variable domain DSGVTQTPKHLITATGQRVTLRCSPRSGDLSVYWYQQSLDQGLQFLIQYYNGEERAKGNILERFSAQQFPDLHSELNLSSLELGDSALYFCASSQRGWETQYFGPGTRLLVL.

Comments on this clone: This same CDR3 is encoded by further DNA sequences in the sample. The chain has TRBV5-4 and TRBJ2-7; the D gene is possibly TRBD2 (7 bases). V was clipped by 5 bases and J by 2 bases, with 14 bases between them. CDR1 is SGHNT, CDR2 YYREEE, per germline (reference sequence). The CDR3 contains 14 residues. The CDR3 DNA reads TGTGCCAGCAGTACCGGGGAGGGGGCCTACGAGCAGTACTTC. This sequence encodes CASSTGEGAYEQYF.

Of note for this clone: One end of the junction varies from germline; a read error may be responsible. The chain has TRBV7-9 and TRBJ1-1; 10 bases line up with TRBD1. The germline CDR1 and CDR2 sequences are SEHNR and FQNEAQ (reference sequence). This CDR3 has 15 residues. Here the CDR3 DNA reads TGTTCCAGCAGCTTAGGACAGGGGGGTATAACTGAAGCTTTCTTT. Protein sequence: CSSSLGQGGITEAFF.